The rows below give T cell receptor beta chains drawn from one sample of a study of blood T cell repertoires in COVID-19. The table came from immunoSEQ multiplex PCR; TCRdb's copy has only in-frame clones and leaves some out. Among more than 150,000 clones listed, around four fifths were seen once. Sequenced material: peripheral blood. These receptors were obtained from a woman aged 40 to 50 with acute or convalescent COVID-19. Each CDR3 is given with its conserved first and last residue. A D gene is named only where the DNA matches it firmly. Rows give clone size only sometimes, using once, few, many, or a class for an expanded clone.

length	D	V	J	size	DNA	CDR3
16	TRBD2	TRBV6-5	TRBJ2-1	.	TGTGCCAGCAGTTACTTAGCGGGGGGAAAACACAATGAGCAGTTCTTC	CASSYLAGGKHNEQFF
16	TRBD2	TRBV4-2	TRBJ2-5	.	TGTGCCAGCAGCCAACCGACTAGCGGGATGGCAGAGACCCAGTACTTC	CASSQPTSGMAETQYF
13	TRBD1	TRBV9	TRBJ2-2	.	TGTGCCAGCAGCCCTGGGACAGTCGGGGAGCTGTTTTTT	CASSPGTVGELFF
16	.	TRBV9	TRBJ2-3	.	TGTGCCAGCACCCCATCGGGCGCCGGGGTTGTTGACACGCAGTATTTT	CASTPSGAGVVDTQYF
15	TRBD1	TRBV3-1/TRBV3-2	TRBJ1-1	.	TGTGCCAGCAGCCAAAGGGGGCTGGGGAACACTGAAGCTTTCTTT	CASSQRGLGNTEAFF
14	.	TRBV9	TRBJ1-3	few	TGTGCCAGCAGCGTCTCCAGCTCTGGAAACACCATATATTTT	CASSVSSSGNTIYF
14	.	TRBV6-5	TRBJ1-3	.	TGTGCCAGCAGTACAGGGTCCGCTGGAAACACCATATATTTT	CASSTGSAGNTIYF
16	TRBD1	TRBV7-9	TRBJ2-4	.	TGTGCCAGCAGCTTAGGGACAGGGGACAGGGAAAACATTCAGTACTTC	CASSLGTGDRENIQYF
13	.	TRBV19	TRBJ1-1	.	TGTGCCAGTAGTATACCAGGGGTCACTGAAGCTTTCTTT	CASSIPGVTEAFF
18	TRBD1	TRBV27	TRBJ1-6	.	TGTGCCAGCAGTTTAAGGGTCAGGTCCGGGACAGGGGCAACGCTCCTCCACTTT	CASSLRVRSGTGATLLHF
15	.	TRBV7-8	TRBJ2-7	few	TGTGCCAGCAGCTTAGCGGCAGGGGTCGATCCGGGGCAGTACTTC	CASSLAAGVDPGQYF
17	.	TRBV18	TRBJ1-6	.	TGTGCCAGCTCACCAGCGTCGGGCAGGGGATCTAATTCACCCCTCCACTTT	CASSPASGRGSNSPLHF
16	.	TRBV13	TRBJ1-5	few	TGTGCCAGCAGCCGCGGGAAGGGACGAAGAGGGCAGCCCCAGCATTTT	CASSRGKGRRGQPQHF
16	TRBD2	TRBV3-1/TRBV3-2	TRBJ2-5	.	TGTGCCAGCAGCCAAGATGCCCCCAAGCGGGAGGAGACCCAGTACTTC	CASSQDAPKREETQYF
16	TRBD1	TRBV7-2	TRBJ2-3	.	TGTGCCAGCAGCCTACAGGGGCGAAGCACGGCAGATACGCAGTATTTT	CASSLQGRSTADTQYF
13	.	TRBV6-5	TRBJ1-1	.	TGTGCCAGCAGACGACAGACGAACACTGAAGCTTTCTTT	CASRRQTNTEAFF
16	TRBD2	TRBV2	TRBJ2-5	.	TGTGCCAGCAGTGAAATCAGCGGGGGGGCCCTGGAGACCCAGTACTTC	CASSEISGGALETQYF
15	.	TRBV5-1	TRBJ1-1	.	TGCGCCAGCAGCGTGGAGGTCGGCGGGAACACTGAAGCTTTCTTT	CASSVEVGGNTEAFF
14	.	TRBV7-9	TRBJ1-5	.	TGTGCCAGCAGCTCGGGGGGGAGCAATCAGCCCCAGCATTTT	CASSSGGSNQPQHF
13	.	TRBV19	TRBJ1-4	.	TGTGCCAGTAGTATGGACACGAATGAAAAACTGTTTTTT	CASSMDTNEKLFF
15	TRBD1	TRBV5-1	TRBJ2-7	.	TGCGCCAGCAGTTCGATGGGACAGGGGGCAGTCGAGCAGTACTTC	CASSSMGQGAVEQYF
13	TRBD1	TRBV7-9	TRBJ2-5	.	TGTGCCAGCAGCTTAACAGGGGGGGAGACCCAGTACTTC	CASSLTGGETQYF
15	TRBD1	TRBV2	TRBJ2-1	once	TGTGCCAGCAGATACCTCTCGGGACAGGGCTCAGGGCAGTTCTTC	CASRYLSGQGSGQFF
16	.	TRBV7-9	TRBJ1-6	.	TGTGCCAGCAGCTTAGGGATGAGGGGGAGTAATTCACCCCTCCACTTT	CASSLGMRGSNSPLHF
15	.	TRBV6-4	TRBJ1-2	once	TGTGCCAGCAAGAGGTATTTGACCGGGAACTATGGCTACACCTTC	CASKRYLTGNYGYTF
14	.	TRBV6-2/TRBV6-3	TRBJ1-5	once	TGTGCCAGCAGTTACGGCCCGGGGGGTCAGCCCCAGCATTTT	CASSYGPGGQPQHF
16	TRBD1	TRBV29-1	TRBJ1-2	few	TGCAGCGTGGCTGGGACAGGGGGCAAGAGTGATTATGGCTACACCTTC	CSVAGTGGKSDYGYTF
14	.	TRBV2	TRBJ1-5	few	TGTGCCAGCAGTGATTTGACAGCTAATCAGCCCCAGCATTTT	CASSDLTANQPQHF
15	.	TRBV27	TRBJ2-3	.	TGTGCCAGCACTCACGGGGCGGGGGCTGGAGATACGCAGTATTTT	CASTHGAGAGDTQYF
14	TRBD2	TRBV7-9	TRBJ2-1	once	TGTGCCAACTCGCGGGGGGGCCTTTACAATGAGCAGTTCTTC	CANSRGGLYNEQFF
14	TRBD1	TRBV5-6	TRBJ1-2	.	TGTGCCAGCAGCGCCCGACAGGGCACCTATGGCTACACCTTC	CASSARQGTYGYTF
12	.	TRBV7-9	TRBJ2-2	.	TGTGCCAGCAGCCCCGGGTACGGGGAGCTGTTTTTT	CASSPGYGELFF
13	.	TRBV15	TRBJ2-1	.	TGTGCCACCAGCAGAGTTAATGGGGCCGAGCAGTTCTTC	CATSRVNGAEQFF
15	.	TRBV6-5	TRBJ2-7	.	TGTGCCAGCAGTTACGGCGACGGGAGCTCCTACGAGCAGTACTTC	CASSYGDGSSYEQYF
14	TRBD1	TRBV19	TRBJ2-7	.	TGTGCCAGTAGTATTAGGGGACAGGGGGCCGAGCAGTACTTC	CASSIRGQGAEQYF
13	.	TRBV7-9	TRBJ1-4	.	TGTGCCAGCAGCTTGGGGGGGCCTCAAAAACTGTTTTTT	CASSLGGPQKLFF
14	.	TRBV9	TRBJ2-3	.	TGTGCCAGCAGCGTAGGCGGGGGCAAAGATACGCAGTATTTT	CASSVGGGKDTQYF
16	TRBD1	TRBV19	TRBJ1-5	once	TGTGCCAGCAGCAGACGGGGGACAGGGGGCAATCAGCCCCAGCATTTT	CASSRRGTGGNQPQHF
16	.	TRBV6-6	TRBJ2-2	.	TGTGCCAGCACCCGAGGCAGGGGATTGAACACCGGGGAGCTGTTTTTT	CASTRGRGLNTGELFF
14	.	TRBV18	TRBJ2-7	once	TGTGCCAGCTCACCAGCGGGAAAGTCCTACGAGCAGTACTTC	CASSPAGKSYEQYF